The rows below give T cell receptor beta chains drawn from one sample of a study of T cell changes during pregnancy in multiple sclerosis. The table came from immunoSEQ multiplex PCR; TCRdb's copy has only in-frame clones and leaves some out. The data hold tens of thousands of clones, with 92% observed a single time. Sequencing used CD4+ T cells from peripheral blood mononuclear cells, obtained in the second trimester of pregnancy. All receptors derive from a female donor with multiple sclerosis, enrolled in a pregnancy study. Each CDR3 is given with its conserved first and last residue. A D gene is named only where the DNA matches it firmly. Size values are once, few and many counts, or a class for expanded clones, and some rows have none.

d_call	v_call	j_call	clone_size	cdr3_nt	cdr3_aa
.	TRBV30	TRBJ1-2	.	TGTGCCTGGCCACCCTGGGGCAGGGCCTATGGCTACACCTTC	CAWPPWGRAYGYTF
.	TRBV11-2	TRBJ2-2	.	TGTGCCAGCAGCTTCAACGAGGCGAACACCGGGGAGCTGTTTTTT	CASSFNEANTGELFF
TRBD2	TRBV5-1	TRBJ2-1	.	TGCGCCAGCAGCTTGGACGGGACTACATACAATGAGCAGTTCTTC	CASSLDGTTYNEQFF
TRBD2	TRBV18	TRBJ2-3	.	TGTGCCAGCTCAAGCGATGTAGCGGGGCCTGGGGATACGCAGTATTTT	CASSSDVAGPGDTQYF
.	TRBV7-2	TRBJ2-1	.	TGTGCCAGCAGCTTAGTCGGGGACTTCTACAATGAGCAGTTCTTC	CASSLVGDFYNEQFF
.	TRBV19	TRBJ2-2	.	TGTGCCAGTAGCGGTCTGGTGGCGGCTCCGAACACCGGGGAGCTGTTTTTT	CASSGLVAAPNTGELFF
.	TRBV30	TRBJ2-1	once	TGTGCCTCGGGACTTTCCTTCAATGAGCAGTTCTTC	CASGLSFNEQFF
.	TRBV9	TRBJ2-1	.	TGTGCCAGCAGCGTGCAGACTCTCAATGAGCAGTTCTTC	CASSVQTLNEQFF
.	TRBV11-2	TRBJ1-3	.	TGTGCCAGGGCGGGGGCTTTTGGAAACACCATATATTTT	CARAGAFGNTIYF
.	TRBV9	TRBJ1-3	.	TGTGCCAGCAGCGTTGGGGGGTCTCCTGAAAACACCATATATTTT	CASSVGGSPENTIYF
.	TRBV19	TRBJ1-5	.	TGTGCCAGTAGTGTTCTGGAGAGCAATCAGCCCCAGCATTTT	CASSVLESNQPQHF
.	TRBV5-1	TRBJ2-3	.	TGCGCCAGCCTACGGGGGGCGGGGAGCACAGATACGCAGTATTTT	CASLRGAGSTDTQYF
.	TRBV5-4	TRBJ1-2	.	TGTGCCAGCAGCCCCCGCGGGGTTCTTGGCTACACCTTC	CASSPRGVLGYTF
.	TRBV28	TRBJ1-4	.	TGTGCCAGCAGACCTGGACGGGGGGGAAAACTGTTTTTT	CASRPGRGGKLFF
TRBD1	TRBV5-1	TRBJ1-2	.	TGCGCCAGCAGCTTTACAGGGGGCGATGGCTACACCTTC	CASSFTGGDGYTF
TRBD1	TRBV7-9	TRBJ1-2	.	TGTGCCAGCAGCTCACGGACAGGGGGAGGCTACACCTTC	CASSSRTGGGYTF
TRBD1	TRBV10-3	TRBJ2-3	.	TGTGCCATCAGTGAGAACAGGGGAGCTACGCAGTATTTT	CAISENRGATQYF
.	TRBV13	TRBJ1-3	.	TGTGCCAGCAGCTTAGGCAGAACTGGAAACACCATATATTTT	CASSLGRTGNTIYF
TRBD2	TRBV6-5	TRBJ2-3	.	TGTGCCAGCAGGTCTAGCGGGGGGCTGTATACGCAGTATTTT	CASRSSGGLYTQYF
TRBD2	TRBV9	TRBJ2-5	.	TGTGCCAGCAGCGTAGGGCTAGCGGGAGGGGAGACCCAGTACTTC	CASSVGLAGGETQYF
.	TRBV9	TRBJ1-2	.	TGTGCCAGCAGCAGGGGGGGGTCCTATGGCTACACCTTC	CASSRGGSYGYTF
.	TRBV2	TRBJ1-1	.	TGTGCCAGCAGTCTAACCCCATACGCTGAAGCTTTCTTT	CASSLTPYAEAFF
TRBD1	TRBV19	TRBJ2-5	.	TGTGCCAGTACCACCGGGACAGGGAGGCAAGAGACCCAGTACTTC	CASTTGTGRQETQYF